The rows below give T cell receptor beta chains drawn from one sample of a study of shared clonotypes between healthy human individuals. Some clones are missing from TCRdb's copy, which holds only in-frame ones; the method was immunoSEQ multiplex PCR. The data contain around 2.5 million clones, approximately 94% of them seen just once; the ten biggest clones take up approximately 0.36%. The material sequenced was naive CD4+ T cells from PBMCs. The receptors stem from a man younger than 35 in good health. Some clones in this sample may be carry-over from other donors' samples. The CDR3 runs from the conserved cysteine through the conserved F or W. The D gene is left open where the match is weak. Size values are once, few and many counts, or a class for expanded clones, and some rows have none.

abundance	j_gene	v_gene	d_gene	CDR3aa	CDR3nt
.	TRBJ1-4	TRBV5-5	.	CASSLGQNNEKLFF	TGTGCCAGCAGCTTGGGGCAGAATAATGAAAAACTGTTTTTT
few	TRBJ2-1	TRBV27	.	CATTGGKWDEQFF	TGTGCCACCACGGGGGGCAAGTGGGATGAGCAGTTCTTC
.	TRBJ1-6	TRBV2	.	CASASTSAPLHF	TGTGCCAGCGCCTCGACTTCGGCACCCCTCCACTTT
.	TRBJ2-1	TRBV6-5	.	CASRDGGYSYNEQFF	TGTGCCAGCAGGGACGGGGGCTACTCCTACAATGAGCAGTTCTTC
.	TRBJ2-3	TRBV5-1	TRBD2	CASSSLPGLASTDTQYF	TGCGCCAGCAGCTCGCTACCGGGACTAGCAAGTACAGATACGCAGTATTTT
.	TRBJ2-7	TRBV7-9	TRBD2	CASSLAKAGYTSGRYEQYF	TGTGCCAGCAGCTTGGCAAAGGCTGGGTACACTAGCGGGAGATACGAGCAGTACTTC
.	TRBJ1-3	TRBV11-2	.	CASSFPQDSGNTIYF	TGTGCCAGCAGCTTCCCACAGGACTCTGGAAACACCATATATTTT
.	TRBJ1-3	TRBV28	TRBD1	CASSLRDSSGNTIYF	TGTGCCAGCAGTTTACGGGACAGCTCTGGAAACACCATATATTTT
.	TRBJ1-2	TRBV5-1	TRBD1	CASSLEGQAYGYTF	TGCGCCAGCAGCTTGGAGGGACAGGCCTATGGCTACACCTTC
once	TRBJ2-7	TRBV28	TRBD2	CASGTSGSPTYEQYF	TGTGCCAGCGGGACTAGCGGGAGCCCAACCTACGAGCAGTACTTC
.	TRBJ2-7	TRBV10-1	.	CASSGQVAANEQYF	TGCGCCAGCAGCGGTCAGGTAGCAGCCAACGAGCAGTACTTC
.	TRBJ2-7	TRBV10-3	.	CAISESLANSYEQYF	TGTGCCATCAGTGAGTCGCTAGCGAATTCCTACGAGCAGTACTTC
.	TRBJ2-2	TRBV2	.	CASRMTVSPGELFF	TGTGCCAGCAGGATGACAGTTTCCCCCGGGGAGCTGTTTTTT
once	TRBJ2-7	TRBV5-5	.	CASSLGTGTYEQYF	TGTGCCAGCAGCTTGGGGACGGGGACCTACGAGCAGTACTTC
.	TRBJ2-1	TRBV6-4	TRBD2	CASSATGLAGEGEQFF	TGTGCCAGCAGTGCCACGGGACTAGCGGGAGAGGGTGAGCAGTTCTTC
.	TRBJ1-5	TRBV6-1	.	CASSEAQAHQPQHF	TGTGCCAGCAGTGAAGCACAGGCCCACCAGCCCCAGCATTTT
.	TRBJ2-3	TRBV30	.	CAGKRNRNPSTDTQYF	TGTGCCGGGAAAAGAAACCGAAACCCTAGCACAGATACGCAGTATTTT
.	TRBJ1-1	TRBV18	.	CASSPPGAGKNTEAFF	TGTGCCAGCTCACCCCCGGGGGCGGGGAAGAACACTGAAGCTTTCTTT
.	TRBJ2-1	TRBV11-3	.	CASSLSSLNEQFF	TGTGCCAGCAGCTTATCTTCCTTGAATGAGCAGTTCTTC
.	TRBJ2-3	TRBV4-2	TRBD2	CASSQGGTSGTTDTQYF	TGTGCCAGCAGCCAAGGAGGGACTAGCGGGACTACAGATACGCAGTATTTT
.	TRBJ1-5	TRBV6-5	TRBD1	CASTQTGGLGQPQHF	TGTGCCAGCACCCAGACAGGGGGACTGGGTCAGCCCCAGCATTTT
.	TRBJ2-5	TRBV5-6	TRBD1	CASSPDRQETQYF	TGTGCCAGCAGCCCGGACAGGCAAGAGACCCAGTACTTC
.	TRBJ1-1	TRBV5-1	.	CASSLGRSGTEAFF	TGCGCCAGCAGCTTGGGCAGGTCGGGCACTGAAGCTTTCTTT
.	TRBJ2-6	TRBV5-8	TRBD1	CASSLLGGTGSSGANVLTF	TGTGCCAGCAGCTTATTAGGCGGGACAGGAAGCTCTGGGGCCAACGTCCTGACTTTC
.	TRBJ2-7	TRBV15	.	CATSSQQGTLSYEQYF	TGTGCCACCAGCAGCCAACAGGGGACTTTATCCTACGAGCAGTACTTC
.	TRBJ2-2	TRBV7-9	.	CASSQGSGTTGELFF	TGTGCCAGCAGCCAAGGGTCTGGGACCACCGGGGAGCTGTTTTTT
.	TRBJ2-5	TRBV11-2	.	CASSLIWGYQETQYF	TGTGCCAGCAGCTTAATATGGGGGTACCAAGAGACCCAGTACTTC
.	TRBJ2-7	TRBV20-1	.	CSALTRYEQYF	TGCAGTGCTTTGACACGCTACGAGCAGTACTTC
once	TRBJ1-4	TRBV5-4	.	CASSSKLGANEKLFF	TGTGCCAGCAGCTCAAAGCTGGGGGCTAATGAAAAACTGTTTTTT
.	TRBJ1-4	TRBV11-2	.	CASSLEPGHNEKLFF	TGTGCCAGCAGCTTAGAACCCGGGCATAATGAAAAACTGTTTTTT
.	TRBJ2-7	TRBV5-1	.	CASSRPGSYEQYF	TGCGCCAGCAGCCGCCCGGGATCCTACGAGCAGTACTTC
.	TRBJ2-7	TRBV29-1	.	CSVGMTESYEQYF	TGCAGCGTTGGGATGACTGAGTCCTACGAGCAGTACTTC
.	TRBJ2-7	TRBV28	.	CASSQPGTRIGEQYF	TGTGCCAGCAGCCAACCGGGAACGCGAATCGGCGAGCAGTACTTC
.	TRBJ1-2	TRBV28	TRBD1	CASSLAPGQGNYGYTF	TGTGCCAGCAGTTTAGCCCCGGGACAGGGGAACTATGGCTACACCTTC
.	TRBJ2-7	TRBV30	.	CAWSGGVWEQYF	TGTGCCTGGAGTGGAGGGGTTTGGGAGCAGTACTTC
.	TRBJ2-3	TRBV7-2	TRBD2	CASSLQESAGVDTQYF	TGTGCCAGCAGCTTACAAGAATCGGCGGGAGTAGATACGCAGTATTTT
.	TRBJ1-5	TRBV5-1	.	CASSLLPNQPQHF	TGCGCCAGCTCCCTTTTGCCCAATCAGCCCCAGCATTTT
once	TRBJ2-6	TRBV7-3	.	CASSPTLTGANVLTF	TGTGCCAGCAGCCCGACATTAACTGGGGCCAACGTCCTGACTTTC
.	TRBJ2-3	TRBV28	.	CASSFGGSYMNTQYF	TGTGCCAGCAGTTTTGGTGGGAGCTACATGAATACGCAGTATTTT
.	TRBJ2-1	TRBV11-2	TRBD2	CASSTRGSGSGRAAEQFF	TGTGCCAGCAGCACGAGGGGAAGTGGTAGCGGGAGGGCCGCTGAGCAGTTCTTC
.	TRBJ2-7	TRBV5-1	TRBD1	CASSTGQGAYEQYF	TGCGCCAGCAGCACCGGACAGGGTGCCTACGAGCAGTACTTC
.	TRBJ2-1	TRBV11-3	.	CASSLLENEQFF	TGTGCCAGCAGTCTACTGGAAAATGAGCAGTTCTTC
.	TRBJ2-2	TRBV10-3	TRBD2	CAISLAGANTGELFF	TGTGCCATCAGTCTAGCGGGCGCGAACACCGGGGAGCTGTTTTTT
.	TRBJ1-2	TRBV9	TRBD1	CASSGGQGFNYGYTF	TGTGCCAGCAGCGGCGGACAGGGATTTAACTATGGCTACACCTTC
.	TRBJ2-5	TRBV27	.	CASSRSRRETQYF	TGTGCCAGCAGCCGAAGTAGGAGGGAGACCCAGTACTTC
.	TRBJ2-7	TRBV2	.	CASSEEWGTSYEQYF	TGTGCCAGCAGTGAAGAGTGGGGGACCTCCTACGAGCAGTACTTC
.	TRBJ2-1	TRBV19	TRBD2	CASSIERGRVPYNEQFF	TGTGCCAGTAGTATTGAGCGGGGAAGAGTCCCTTACAATGAGCAGTTCTTC
once	TRBJ2-1	TRBV28	TRBD2	CASSLSAGGYNEQFF	TGTGCCAGCAGTTTATCGGCGGGAGGGTACAATGAGCAGTTCTTC
.	TRBJ1-3	TRBV28	.	CASRTTAGNTIYF	TGTGCCAGCAGAACGACAGCTGGAAACACCATATATTTT
once	TRBJ2-1	TRBV7-7	.	CASSSGAGAYNEQFF	TGTGCCAGCAGCTCCGGGGCAGGGGCTTACAATGAGCAGTTCTTC
.	TRBJ2-1	TRBV27	TRBD2	CASSGLAGGPVQQFF	TGTGCCAGCAGTGGTCTAGCGGGAGGGCCAGTCCAGCAGTTCTTC
.	TRBJ2-7	TRBV5-1	TRBD1	CASSLGGTGSYEQYF	TGCGCCAGCAGCCTTGGGGGGACAGGGTCCTACGAGCAGTACTTC
.	TRBJ2-3	TRBV5-1	.	CASSFSGGTDTQYF	TGCGCCAGCAGCTTCAGTGGTGGCACAGATACGCAGTATTTT
.	TRBJ1-1	TRBV27	.	CASSLFGVGTEAFF	TGTGCCAGCAGTTTATTTGGGGTGGGCACTGAAGCTTTCTTT